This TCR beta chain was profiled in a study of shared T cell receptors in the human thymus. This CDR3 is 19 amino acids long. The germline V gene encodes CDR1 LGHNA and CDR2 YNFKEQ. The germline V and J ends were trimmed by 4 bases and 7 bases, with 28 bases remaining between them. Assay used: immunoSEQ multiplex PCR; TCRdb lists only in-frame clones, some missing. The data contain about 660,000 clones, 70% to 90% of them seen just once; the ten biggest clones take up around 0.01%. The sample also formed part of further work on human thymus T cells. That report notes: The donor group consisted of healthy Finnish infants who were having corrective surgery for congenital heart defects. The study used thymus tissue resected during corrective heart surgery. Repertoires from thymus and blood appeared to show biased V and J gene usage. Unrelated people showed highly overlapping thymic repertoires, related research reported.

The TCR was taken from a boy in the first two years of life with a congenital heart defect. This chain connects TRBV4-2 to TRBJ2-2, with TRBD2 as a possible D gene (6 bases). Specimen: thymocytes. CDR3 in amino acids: CASSPPGGEPAVIGGELFF. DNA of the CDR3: TGTGCCAGCAGCCCCCCGGGCGGGGAACCAGCAGTTATAGGCGGGGAGCTGTTTTTT.